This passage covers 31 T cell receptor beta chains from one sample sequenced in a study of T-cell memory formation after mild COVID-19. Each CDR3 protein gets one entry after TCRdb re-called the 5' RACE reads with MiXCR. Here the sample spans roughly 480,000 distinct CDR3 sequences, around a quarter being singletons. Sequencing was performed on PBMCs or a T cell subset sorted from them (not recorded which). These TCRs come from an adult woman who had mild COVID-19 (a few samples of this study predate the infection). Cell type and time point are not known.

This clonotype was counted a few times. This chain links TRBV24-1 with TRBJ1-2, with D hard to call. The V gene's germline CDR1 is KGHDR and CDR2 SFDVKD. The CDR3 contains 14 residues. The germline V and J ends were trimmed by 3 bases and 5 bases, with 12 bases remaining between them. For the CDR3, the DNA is TGTGCCACCAGTGATGGAGACCTTGGGTATGGCTACACCTTC. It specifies CATSDGDLGYGYTF.

This CDR3 is CASRKTVYRDSGSYNEQFF. The CDR3 DNA is TGTGCCAGCAGGAAAACAGTATACCGGGACTCCGGCTCCTACAATGAGCAGTTCTTC. The chain is built from TRBV21-1 and TRBJ2-1; the table's D call of TRBD2 was not tested on the DNA. TRBV21-1 is flagged as a pseudogene. CDR3 size: 19 residues.

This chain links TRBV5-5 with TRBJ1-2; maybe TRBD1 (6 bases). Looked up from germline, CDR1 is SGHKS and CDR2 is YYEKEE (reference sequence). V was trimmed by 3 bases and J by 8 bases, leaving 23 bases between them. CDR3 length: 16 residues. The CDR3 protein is CASSSMTGNPPGGYTF. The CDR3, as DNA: TGTGCCAGCAGCTCCATGACAGGCAATCCCCCGGGAGGCTACACCTTC.

The CDR3 DNA reads as TGTGCCTGGAGTGTAGCGGGAGGGCACACCGGGGAGCTGTTTTTT. It encodes CAWSVAGGHTGELFF. The J gene is TRBJ2-2, the V gene TRBV30, with 10 bases identical to TRBD2. Germline trimming cut 0 bases from V and 3 bases from J; bases unmatched to any gene: 1. The CDR3 totals 15 residues. Looked up from germline, CDR1 is GTSNPN and CDR2 is SVGIG (reference sequence).

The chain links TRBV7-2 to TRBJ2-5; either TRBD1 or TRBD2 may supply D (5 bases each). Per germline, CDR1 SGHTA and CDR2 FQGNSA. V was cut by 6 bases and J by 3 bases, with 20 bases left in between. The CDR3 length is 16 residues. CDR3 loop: CASSPRQPGLEETQYF. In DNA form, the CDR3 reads TGTGCCAGCAGTCCACGTCAACCGGGGCTGGAAGAGACCCAGTACTTC. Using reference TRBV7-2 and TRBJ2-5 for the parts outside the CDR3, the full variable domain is GAGVSQSPSNKVTEKGKDVELRCDPISGHTALYWYRQSLGQGLEFLIYFQGNSAPDKSGLPSDRFSAERTGGSVSTLTIQRTQQEDSAVYLCASSPRQPGLEETQYFGPGTRLLVL.

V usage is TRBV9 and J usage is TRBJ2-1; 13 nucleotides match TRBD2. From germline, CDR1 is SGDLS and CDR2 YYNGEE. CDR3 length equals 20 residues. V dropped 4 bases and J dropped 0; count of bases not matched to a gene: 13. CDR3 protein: CASSPSTSGGASSSYNEQFF. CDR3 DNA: TGTGCCAGCAGCCCCTCAACTAGCGGGGGGGCGTCGAGCTCCTACAATGAGCAGTTCTTC.

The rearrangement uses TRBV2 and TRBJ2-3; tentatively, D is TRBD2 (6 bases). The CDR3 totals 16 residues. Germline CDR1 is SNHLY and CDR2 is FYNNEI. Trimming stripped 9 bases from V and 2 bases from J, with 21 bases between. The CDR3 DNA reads TGTGCCAGTCGAACCCCTGGCGGGGACCACACAGATACGCAGTATTTT. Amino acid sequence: CASRTPGGDHTDTQYF.

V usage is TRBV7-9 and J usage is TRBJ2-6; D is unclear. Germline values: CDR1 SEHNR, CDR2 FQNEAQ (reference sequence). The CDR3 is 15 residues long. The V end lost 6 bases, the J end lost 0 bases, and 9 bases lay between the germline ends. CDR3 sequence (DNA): TGTGCCAGCAGGTCCAAAAGCTCTGGGGCCAACGTCCTGACTTTC. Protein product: CASRSKSSGANVLTF.

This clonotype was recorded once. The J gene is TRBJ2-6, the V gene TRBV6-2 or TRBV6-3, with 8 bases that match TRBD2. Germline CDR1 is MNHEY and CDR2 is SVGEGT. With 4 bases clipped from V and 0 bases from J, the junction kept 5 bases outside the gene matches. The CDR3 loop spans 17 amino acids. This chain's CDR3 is CASSSHGGDSGANVLTF. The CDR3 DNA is TGTGCCAGCAGTTCACACGGGGGGGACTCTGGGGCCAACGTCCTGACTTTC.

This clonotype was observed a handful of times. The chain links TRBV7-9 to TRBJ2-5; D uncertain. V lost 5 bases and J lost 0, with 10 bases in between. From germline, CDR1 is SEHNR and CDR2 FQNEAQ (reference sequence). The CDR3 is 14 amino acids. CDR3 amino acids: CASSDNWDQETQYF. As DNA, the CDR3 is TGTGCCAGCAGCGACAACTGGGACCAAGAGACCCAGTACTTC.

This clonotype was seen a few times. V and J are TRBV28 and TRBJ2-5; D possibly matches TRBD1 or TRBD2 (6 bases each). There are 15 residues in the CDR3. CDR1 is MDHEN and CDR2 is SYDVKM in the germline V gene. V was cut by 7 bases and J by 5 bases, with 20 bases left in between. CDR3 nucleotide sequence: TGTGCCAGCATGGTCTTGGGGGGCGGAATTGAGACCCAGTACTTC. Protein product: CASMVLGGGIETQYF.

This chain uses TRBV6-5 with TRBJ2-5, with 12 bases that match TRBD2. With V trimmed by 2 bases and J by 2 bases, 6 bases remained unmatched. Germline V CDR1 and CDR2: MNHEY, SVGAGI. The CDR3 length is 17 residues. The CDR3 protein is CASSYGLAGGPQETQYF. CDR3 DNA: TGTGCCAGCAGTTACGGTCTAGCGGGAGGGCCGCAAGAGACCCAGTACTTC.

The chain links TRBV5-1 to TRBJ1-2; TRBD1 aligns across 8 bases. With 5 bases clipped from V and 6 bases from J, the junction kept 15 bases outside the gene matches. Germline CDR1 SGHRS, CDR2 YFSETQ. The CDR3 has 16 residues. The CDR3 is CASRHDRGGSWDGYTF. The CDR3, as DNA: TGCGCCAGCAGACACGACAGGGGCGGATCGTGGGATGGCTACACCTTC.

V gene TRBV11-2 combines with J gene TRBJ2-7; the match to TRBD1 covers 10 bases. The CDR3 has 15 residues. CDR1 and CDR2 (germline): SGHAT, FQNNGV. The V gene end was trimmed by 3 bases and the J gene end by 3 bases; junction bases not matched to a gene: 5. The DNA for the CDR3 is TGTGCCAGCAGCTTGGGACAGGGGTTTGGCTACGAGCAGTACTTC. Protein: CASSLGQGFGYEQYF.

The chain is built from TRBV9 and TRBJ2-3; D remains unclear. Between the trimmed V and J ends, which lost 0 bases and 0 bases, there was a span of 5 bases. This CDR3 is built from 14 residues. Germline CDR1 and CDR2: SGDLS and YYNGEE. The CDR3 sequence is CASSVEGSTDTQYF. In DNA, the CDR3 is TGTGCCAGCAGCGTAGAGGGCAGCACAGATACGCAGTATTTT.

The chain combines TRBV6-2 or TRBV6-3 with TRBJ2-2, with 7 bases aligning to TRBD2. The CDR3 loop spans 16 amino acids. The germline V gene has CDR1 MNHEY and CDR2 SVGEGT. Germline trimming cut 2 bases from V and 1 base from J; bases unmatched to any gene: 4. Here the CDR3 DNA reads TGTGCCAGCAGTTACGTCCCTAGCGGGAACACCGGGGAGCTGTTTTTT. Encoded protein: CASSYVPSGNTGELFF.

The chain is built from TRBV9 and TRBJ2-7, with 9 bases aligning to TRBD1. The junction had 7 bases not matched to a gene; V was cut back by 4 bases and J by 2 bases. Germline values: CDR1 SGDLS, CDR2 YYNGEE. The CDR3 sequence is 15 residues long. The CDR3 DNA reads TGTGCCAGCAGCCCGTCCGGGACAGGGACCTACGAGCAGTACTTC. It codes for CASSPSGTGTYEQYF.

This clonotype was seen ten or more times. The CDR3 DNA reads as TGTGCCAGCAGTTACACCGGACAGGGTGCTGAAGCTTTCTTT. This codes for CASSYTGQGAEAFF. V gene TRBV6-5 combines with J gene TRBJ1-1; 8 nucleotides agree with TRBD1. This CDR3 spans 14 amino acids. The germline V gene has CDR1 MNHEY and CDR2 SVGAGI. J lost 6 bases, V lost 2 bases, and 5 bases had no gene match.

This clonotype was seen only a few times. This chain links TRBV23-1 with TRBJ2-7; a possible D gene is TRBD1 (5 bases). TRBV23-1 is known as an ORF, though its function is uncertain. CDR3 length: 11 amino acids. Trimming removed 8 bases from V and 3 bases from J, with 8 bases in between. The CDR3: CASGAIYEQYF. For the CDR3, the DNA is TGCGCCAGCGGGGCGATCTACGAGCAGTACTTC.

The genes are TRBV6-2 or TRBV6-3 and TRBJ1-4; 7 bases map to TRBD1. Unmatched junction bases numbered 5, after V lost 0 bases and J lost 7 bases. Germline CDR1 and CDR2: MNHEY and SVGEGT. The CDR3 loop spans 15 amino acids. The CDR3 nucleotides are TGTGCCAGCAGTTACTCAGGGGGCGCGGGTGAAAAACTGTTTTTT. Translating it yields CASSYSGGAGEKLFF.

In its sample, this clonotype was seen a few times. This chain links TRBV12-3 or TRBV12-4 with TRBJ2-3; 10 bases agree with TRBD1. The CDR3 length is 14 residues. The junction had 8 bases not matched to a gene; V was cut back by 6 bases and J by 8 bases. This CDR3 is CASSWTGGWATQYF. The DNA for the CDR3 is TGTGCCAGCAGCTGGACAGGGGGTTGGGCTACGCAGTATTTT.

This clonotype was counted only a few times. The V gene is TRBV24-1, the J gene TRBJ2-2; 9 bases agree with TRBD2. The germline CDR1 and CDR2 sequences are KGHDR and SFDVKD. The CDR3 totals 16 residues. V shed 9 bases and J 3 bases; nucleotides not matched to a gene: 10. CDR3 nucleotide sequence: TGTGCCACCTCTCAAAAGAGCGGGAGGTACACCGGGGAGCTGTTTTTT. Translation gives CATSQKSGRYTGELFF.

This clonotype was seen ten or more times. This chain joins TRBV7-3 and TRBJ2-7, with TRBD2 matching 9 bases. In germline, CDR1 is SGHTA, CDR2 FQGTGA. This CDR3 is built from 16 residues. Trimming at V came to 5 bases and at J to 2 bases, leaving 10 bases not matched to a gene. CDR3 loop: CASSQSSGRVPYEQYF. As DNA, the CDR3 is TGTGCCAGCAGCCAAAGTAGCGGGAGAGTTCCCTACGAGCAGTACTTC.

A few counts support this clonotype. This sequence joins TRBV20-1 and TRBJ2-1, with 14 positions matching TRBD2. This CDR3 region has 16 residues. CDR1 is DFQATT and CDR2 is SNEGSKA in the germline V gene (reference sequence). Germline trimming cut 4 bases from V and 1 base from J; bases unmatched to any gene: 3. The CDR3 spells CSATTSGGASYNEQFF. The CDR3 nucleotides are TGCAGTGCTACGACTAGCGGGGGGGCATCCTACAATGAGCAGTTCTTC.

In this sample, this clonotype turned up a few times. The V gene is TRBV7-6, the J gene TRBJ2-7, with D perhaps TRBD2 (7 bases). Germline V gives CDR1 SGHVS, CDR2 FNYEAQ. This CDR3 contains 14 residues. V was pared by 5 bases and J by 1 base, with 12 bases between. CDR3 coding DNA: TGTGCCAGCAGCCAGAGGGGGGGTTCCTACGAGCAGTACTTC. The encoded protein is CASSQRGGSYEQYF. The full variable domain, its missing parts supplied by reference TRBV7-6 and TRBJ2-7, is GAGVSQSPRYKVTKRGQDVALRCDPISGHVSLYWYRQALGQGPEFLTYFNYEAQQDKSGLPNDRFSAERPEGSISTLTIQRTEQRDSAMYRCASSQRGGSYEQYFGPGTRLTVT.

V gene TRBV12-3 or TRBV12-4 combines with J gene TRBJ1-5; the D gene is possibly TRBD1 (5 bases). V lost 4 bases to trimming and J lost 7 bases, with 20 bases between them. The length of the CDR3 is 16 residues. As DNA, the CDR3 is TGTGCCAGCAGTTCAAGAGGGACCGGGGGAGGGCAGCCCCAGCATTTT. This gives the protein CASSSRGTGGGQPQHF.

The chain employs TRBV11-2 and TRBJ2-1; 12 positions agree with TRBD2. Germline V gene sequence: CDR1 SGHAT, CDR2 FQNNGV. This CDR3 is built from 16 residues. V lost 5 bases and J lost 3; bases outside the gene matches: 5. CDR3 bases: TGTGCCAGCAGCCTATGGACTAGCGGGGACTACAATGAGCAGTTCTTC. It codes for CASSLWTSGDYNEQFF.

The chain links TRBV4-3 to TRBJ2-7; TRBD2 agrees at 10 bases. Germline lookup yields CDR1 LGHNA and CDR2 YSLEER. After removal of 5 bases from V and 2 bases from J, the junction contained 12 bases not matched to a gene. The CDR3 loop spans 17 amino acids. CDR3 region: CASSSIGGGTSAYEQYF. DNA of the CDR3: TGCGCCAGCAGCTCTATTGGGGGCGGGACTAGCGCCTACGAGCAGTACTTC.

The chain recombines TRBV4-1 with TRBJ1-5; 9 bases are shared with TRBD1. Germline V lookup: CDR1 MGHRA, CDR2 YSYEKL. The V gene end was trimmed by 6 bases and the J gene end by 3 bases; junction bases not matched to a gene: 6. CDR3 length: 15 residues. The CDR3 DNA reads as TGCGCCAGCAGGGTGACAGGGGGAACCAATCAGCCCCAGCATTTT. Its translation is CASRVTGGTNQPQHF.

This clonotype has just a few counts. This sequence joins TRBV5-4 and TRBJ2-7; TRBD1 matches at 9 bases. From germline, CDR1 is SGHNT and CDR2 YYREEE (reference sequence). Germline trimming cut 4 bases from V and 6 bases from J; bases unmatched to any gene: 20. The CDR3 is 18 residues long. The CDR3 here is CASSDTPGQGLPPAEQYF. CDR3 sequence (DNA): TGTGCCAGCAGCGATACCCCGGGACAGGGCCTACCTCCCGCCGAGCAGTACTTC.

In nucleotides, the CDR3 is TGCGCCAGCAGCCGAGGGACAGGTAGCTATGGCTACACCTTC. Protein product: CASSRGTGSYGYTF. The chain recombines TRBV4-1 with TRBJ1-2; 8 bases match TRBD1. The J segment lost 4 bases and the V segment lost 4 bases, leaving 5 bases of the junction unmatched. The length of the CDR3 is 14 residues. Germline-derived CDR1 and CDR2 are MGHRA and YSYEKL.